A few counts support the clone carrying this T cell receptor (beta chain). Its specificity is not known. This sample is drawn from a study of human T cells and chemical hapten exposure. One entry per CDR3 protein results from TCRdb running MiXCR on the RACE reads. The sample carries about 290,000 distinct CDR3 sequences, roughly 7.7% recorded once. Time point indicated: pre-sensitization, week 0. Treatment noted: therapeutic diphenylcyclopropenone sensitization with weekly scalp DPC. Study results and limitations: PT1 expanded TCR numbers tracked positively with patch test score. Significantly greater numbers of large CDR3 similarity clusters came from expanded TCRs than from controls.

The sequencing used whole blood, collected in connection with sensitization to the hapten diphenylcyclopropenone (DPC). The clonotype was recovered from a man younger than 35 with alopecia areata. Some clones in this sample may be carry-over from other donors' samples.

The CDR3 spells CASSSQGASSYNEQFF. In DNA form, the CDR3 reads TGTGCCAGCAGCAGTCAGGGGGCGAGCTCCTACAATGAGCAGTTCTTC. V gene TRBV7-8 combines with J gene TRBJ2-1; 8 bases fit TRBD1. The CDR3 extends over 16 amino acids. Germline-derived CDR1 and CDR2 are SGHVS and FQNEAQ. Unmatched junction bases numbered 6, after V lost 5 bases and J lost 0 bases.